This TCR beta chain was found in a study of CD8+ T cells in alopecia areata. In the study overall: Treatment of the treated patients consisted of oral tofacitinib, 5 to 10 mg twice daily. Findings of the study overall: Normal scalp showed lower clonality than lesional scalp, especially alopecia totalis/universalis.

This clone was detected a few times. Its antigen remains unidentified. cDNA prepared by RNA extraction and subsequent reverse transcription served as the template for sequencing. Here immunoSEQ multiplex PCR was the method, and the copy in TCRdb shows in-frame clones only, minus some. The sample consists of approximately 5,400 clones, under 80% of them appearing once. V shed 3 bases and J shed 5 bases, with 22 bases lying between them. The CDR3 runs to 17 residues. In germline, CDR1 is SNHLY, CDR2 FYNNEI. Peripheral blood samples and lesional scalp punch biopsies were obtained from alopecia areata patients.

This material consisted of skin, taken at week 0. The source of this sequence is a human donor with alopecia areata. V is TRBV2 and J is TRBJ2-5; D perhaps matches TRBD1 (6 bases). CDR3 residues: CASSDKLRGHPWETQYF. The CDR3 DNA reads TGTGCCAGCAGTGATAAGTTAAGGGGACATCCGTGGGAGACCCAGTACTTC.